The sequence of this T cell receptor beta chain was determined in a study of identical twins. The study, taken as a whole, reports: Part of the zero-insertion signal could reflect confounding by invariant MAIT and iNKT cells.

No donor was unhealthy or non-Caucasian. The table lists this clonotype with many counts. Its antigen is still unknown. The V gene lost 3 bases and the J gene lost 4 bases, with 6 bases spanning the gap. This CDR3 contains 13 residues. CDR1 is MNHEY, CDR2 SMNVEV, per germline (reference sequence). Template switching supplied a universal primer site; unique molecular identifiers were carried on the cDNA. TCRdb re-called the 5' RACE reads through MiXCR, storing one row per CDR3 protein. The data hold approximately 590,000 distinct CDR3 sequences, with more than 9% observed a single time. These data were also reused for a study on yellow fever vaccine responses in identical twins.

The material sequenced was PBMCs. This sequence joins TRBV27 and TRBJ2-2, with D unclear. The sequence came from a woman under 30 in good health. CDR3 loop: CASSFAFTGELFF. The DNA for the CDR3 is TGTGCCAGCAGTTTCGCATTCACCGGGGAGCTGTTTTTT.